This T cell receptor beta chain came from a study of T cell responses to AZD1222 COVID-19 vaccine. The study's findings and limits: Reports say nearly half of spike-specific TCRs go after unmutated variant regions. Mostly white British, mostly female donors; authors suggested clonal diversity may be underestimated. Along spike, vaccine-associated CD4 TCRs were found throughout, with dominance at 160-218 and 743-854. Only after the peak T cell response were repertoires sampled.

Details on this clone: The antigen is unknown.

The data were produced by immunoSEQ multiplex PCR, yet TCRdb's version contains in-frame clones alone and is incomplete. The sample has roughly 49,000 clones, 60% to 85% seen once. With 4 bases removed from V and 7 bases from J, the gap between germline ends came to 18 bases. The germline V gene has CDR1 SGHRS and CDR2 YFSETQ. The CDR3 is 15 residues long. The clonotype was recovered from an adult in good health. The chain recombines TRBV5-1 with TRBJ1-5; D is uncertain. The sample here was peripheral blood, taken on day 0 of AZD1222 vaccination. CDR3 coding DNA: TGCGCCAGCAGCGGAGAACCGAGTATGGACCAGCCCCAGCATTTT. Encoded protein: CASSGEPSMDQPQHF.